This T cell receptor (beta chain) was found in a study of identical twins (dated by TCRdb to 2016 to 2017). With regard to the full study: TCR alpha and beta repertoires from monozygotic twins, unrelated adults of various ages and cord blood were deep-sequenced to test whether fetal clonotypes persist. Replicate twin experiments were performed at different times using different library preparation protocols to rule out contamination. Here is what the overall study found, with its caveats: In monozygotic twins, recombination models systematically underestimated out-of-frame TCR alpha sharing, but the models matched the sharing seen between unrelated individuals. Fewer insertions were carried by abundant cord blood beta clonotypes, a similar but weaker trend appeared in young adult naive repertoires, and no such trend appeared in memory repertoires. Because the same donors could not be followed over many years, the conclusions relied on cross-sectional statistical analysis. In beta out-of-frame sequences, excess twin sharing was weaker, because having fewer shared sequences lowered the signal-to-noise ratio. Compared with coincidental sharing between unrelated individuals, out-of-frame TCR alpha sequences shared between twins had an excess of sequences with low generation probability. Invariant T cells such as MAIT and iNKT could partly confound zero-insertion analyses, though diverse VJ usage argued against this for most clonotypes.

CDR1 and CDR2, per the germline V gene, are SQVTM and ANQGSEA. V is reduced by 4 bases and J by 0 bases, leaving a spacing of 13 bases between them. Including the terminal cysteine and phenylalanine, the CDR3 comprises 16 residues. Only the CDR3 DNA stays, 48 bases, in frame from base 1. All donors were healthy Caucasians. Three pairs of female monozygotic twins, all aged roughly 18 to 29 years, were included in the twin cohort. Positive isolation kits from Invitrogen were used to isolate the CD4+ and CD8+ T cell populations. Receptor amplification or capture employed 5' RACE. Sequenced on an Illumina HiSeq 2000. A universal primer binding site was introduced by template switching, and a unique molecular identifier was present in the final cDNA, enabling accurate counting of TCR cDNA molecules. Specific primers in the conserved constant-segment region were used to synthesize first-strand cDNA for the TCR alpha and beta chains. Each cDNA library was double barcoded, with a SMART-Mk sample barcode plus Illumina barcodes, to control for contamination. TruSeq adapter sequences and Illumina sample barcodes were added in two successive PCR steps. The Illumina HiSeq platform was used with custom primers to sequence TCR alpha and beta cDNA libraries. The authors processed their data as follows. Raw reads were processed with MiGEC to extract unique molecular identifiers, and MiXCR was used to determine CDR3 positions. Recombination models were inferred per individual with the repgenHMM and IGoR tools using an EM algorithm. The tcR package in R was used for shared clonotype analysis, with sharing normalized by the product of cloneset sizes. To study raw recombination without the effects of thymic and clonal selection, out-of-frame nonproductive sequences were analyzed. TCRdb reprocessing: public reads trimmed at Q25 with fastp, clones called with MiXCR, in-frame beta chains kept. Rows with a matching CDR3 protein are joined into one entry that keeps the most common DNA and genes. TCRdb's processing, not the authors' own work, is the source of the V and J calls. Within this sample are 300,000 to 400,000 distinct CDR3 sequences, with over 9% of them counted one time only. The ten largest clonotypes hold 6% to 9% of the sample.

This clonotype came up many times. Its antigen remains undetermined. Within one base of it there is no much larger clone, and no base qualities were kept. Separately, the same data were catalogued under a study of yellow fever vaccine responses in identical twins. The second investigation adds: According to the authors, in identical twins the way T cells responded to vaccination appeared partly convergent and partly personalized. In identical twins, the study followed T cell clones that responded to the vaccine with precision.

The rearranged segments are TRBV29-1 and TRBJ2-6, with the D segment identity uncertain. Sequencing was carried out using CD8+ T cells sorted from blood. The receptor's source is a woman aged 18-29 years in good health. The CDR3: CSVVGQASSGANVLTF. The DNA reads TGCAGCGTTGTCGGCCAGGCCAGCTCTGGGGCCAACGTCCTGACTTTC.